This TCR beta chain appears in the sequencing data of a study of a mutant IDH1 vaccine in newly diagnosed glioma. Study-wide background: Following radiotherapy alone, or alongside temozolomide cycles, vaccination was started after an interval of 4-6 weeks. Those enrolled had earlier been treated with radiotherapy, temozolomide, or both, mostly both. Regarding the study as a whole: Pseudoprogression apparently lacked any relation to changes in top peripheral T cell clonotypes.

TCRdb's copy holds only in-frame clones and misses some; the assay was immunoSEQ multiplex PCR. This table has 38,000 or so clones, 80% appearing once. With regard to this clone: Its antigen remains unknown.

This CDR3 spans 15 amino acids. Germline CDR1 PRHDT, CDR2 FYEKMQ (reference sequence). The V end lost 5 bases, the J end lost 3 bases, and 15 bases lay between the germline ends. The time point here: week 11, during vaccination. All doses held 300 ug of mutant IDH1 20-mer peptide, with topical imiquimod. Donors harbored newly found WHO grade 3 or 4 IDH1-mutant, ATRX-lost astrocytomas. This chain connects TRBV13 to TRBJ2-3; a weak D match, TRBD2 (5 bases). Sequencing was performed on peripheral blood mononuclear cells (PBMCs), taken from a glioma patient whose treatment included an IDH1 peptide vaccine. This sequence originates from a woman aged 25 to 39 with glioma. Some clones in this sample may be carry-over from other donors' samples. The CDR3 loop is CASSAVRESTDTQYF. CDR3 nucleotide sequence: TGTGCCAGCAGCGCCGTGAGGGAGTCTACAGATACGCAGTATTTT.